This T cell receptor (beta chain) was sequenced for a study of glioma-infiltrating T cells. This clonotype was seen ten or more times. The V end lost 4 bases, the J end lost 6 bases, and 12 bases lay between the germline ends. Per the germline V gene, CDR1 is LNHDA and CDR2 is SQIVND (reference sequence). The CDR3 is 13 amino acids. The iRepertoire nested amplicon-rescue multiplex PCR amplified TCR alpha and beta CDR3s from RNA. TCRdb processed the multiplex PCR reads anew with MiXCR; each CDR3 protein has one entry. The data show some 93,000 distinct CDR3 sequences, 35% to 45% seen once. The rearrangement links TRBV19 to TRBJ1-2; perhaps TRBD1 as D (5 bases). This clonotype originated in a human donor with low-grade glioma or glioblastoma, undergoing nonglioma brain surgery, or in good health (not recorded which). Sequences were obtained from glioma tissue, nonneoplastic brain tissue, or PBMCs (not recorded which). The CDR3: CASSSRGSDGYTF. In nucleotides, the CDR3 is TGTGCCAGTAGTAGCCGGGGCTCGGATGGCTACACCTTC.